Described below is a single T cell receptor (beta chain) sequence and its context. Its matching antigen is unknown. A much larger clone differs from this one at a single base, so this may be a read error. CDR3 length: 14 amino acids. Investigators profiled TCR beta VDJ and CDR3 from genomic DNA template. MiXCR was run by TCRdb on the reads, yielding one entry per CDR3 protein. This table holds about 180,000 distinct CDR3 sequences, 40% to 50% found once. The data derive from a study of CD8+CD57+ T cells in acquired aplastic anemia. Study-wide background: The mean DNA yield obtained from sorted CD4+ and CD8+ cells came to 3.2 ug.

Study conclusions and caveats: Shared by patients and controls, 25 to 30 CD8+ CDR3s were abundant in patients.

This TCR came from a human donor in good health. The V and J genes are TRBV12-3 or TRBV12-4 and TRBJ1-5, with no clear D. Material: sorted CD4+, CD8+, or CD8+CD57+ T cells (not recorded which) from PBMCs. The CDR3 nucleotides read TGTGCCAGCAGTCCCATTAATAGCAGTCAGCCCCAGCATTTT. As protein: CASSPINSSQPQHF.